This T cell receptor (beta chain) is drawn from a study of OX40 agonist ivuxolimab in advanced cancers. Findings of the study overall: With doses of 0.1-3.0 mg/kg, partial responders showed among the lowest clonal expansion.

In regard to this clone: Its antigen is unknown.

The method was immunoSEQ multiplex PCR; TCRdb's version includes in-frame clones alone and lacks a portion of them. The sample contains approximately 64,000 clones, about 83% of which appear only once. The V and J ends lost 1 base and 1 base respectively, with 10 bases between them. This CDR3 region has 15 residues. The germline CDR1 and CDR2 sequences are LNHDA and SQIVND (reference sequence). Here the sequenced sample was CD4+ or CD8+ T cells sorted from blood, taken in a trial of the OX40 agonist ivuxolimab. The TCR comes from an adult with an advanced solid tumor such as melanoma, head and neck, liver or kidney cancer. This chain links TRBV19 with TRBJ1-1; D is undetermined. In nucleotides, the CDR3 is TGTGCCAGTAGTATAGCCGGGGTTCCGAACACTGAAGCTTTCTTT. It is translated as CASSIAGVPNTEAFF.